The following is a TCR beta chain sequence with its context. The repertoire was sequenced with immunoSEQ multiplex PCR; TCRdb's copy has only in-frame clones and lacks some. Of about 50,000 clones in the sample, about 88% were seen once. The data were obtained in a study of OX40 agonist ivuxolimab in advanced cancers. Germline values: CDR1 SNHLY, CDR2 FYNNEI. The V gene end was trimmed by 4 bases and the J gene end by 4 bases; junction bases not matched to a gene: 2. CDR3 length: 15 amino acids. Here the sequenced sample was CD4+ or CD8+ T cells sorted from blood, taken in a trial of the OX40 agonist ivuxolimab. The chain is built from TRBV2 and TRBJ2-2; 11 bases match TRBD2. The clonotype was recovered from an adult with an advanced solid tumor such as melanoma, head and neck, liver or kidney cancer. The CDR3 DNA reads as TGTGCCAGCAGTGTGACTAGCGGGATCACCGGGGAGCTGTTTTTT. It specifies CASSVTSGITGELFF.